The following is a T cell receptor (beta chain) sequence with its context. Its antigen is unknown. Sample time point: week 5, during vaccination. Doses of 300 ug of mutant IDH1 20-mer peptide were given with topical imiquimod. Donor tumors were new WHO grade 3 or 4 IDH1-mutant, ATRX-lost astrocytomas. Sequencing used immunoSEQ multiplex PCR; TCRdb keeps in-frame clones, though not all of them. The sample includes some 60,000 clones, about nine tenths of them seen just once. The sample belongs to a study of a mutant IDH1 vaccine in newly diagnosed glioma. On the study more broadly: Patients got their first vaccination 4-6 weeks after radiotherapy alone, or with temozolomide cycles. Former treatment meant radiotherapy, temozolomide, or both; the majority had gotten both.

The germline CDR1 and CDR2 sequences are SGHRS and YFSETQ. Trimming at V came to 2 bases and at J to 5 bases, leaving 7 bases not matched to a gene. This CDR3 has 16 residues. This rearrangement joins TRBV5-1 to TRBJ2-1; 10 bases match TRBD2. The sequence was obtained from a woman aged 40 to 50 with glioma. This sample comprised PBMCs, obtained from a glioma patient whose treatment included an IDH1 peptide vaccine. The CDR3 DNA follows: TGCGCCAGCAGCTTCCTAAGCGGGAGGGAAAACAATGAGCAGTTCTTC. Translation gives CASSFLSGRENNEQFF.